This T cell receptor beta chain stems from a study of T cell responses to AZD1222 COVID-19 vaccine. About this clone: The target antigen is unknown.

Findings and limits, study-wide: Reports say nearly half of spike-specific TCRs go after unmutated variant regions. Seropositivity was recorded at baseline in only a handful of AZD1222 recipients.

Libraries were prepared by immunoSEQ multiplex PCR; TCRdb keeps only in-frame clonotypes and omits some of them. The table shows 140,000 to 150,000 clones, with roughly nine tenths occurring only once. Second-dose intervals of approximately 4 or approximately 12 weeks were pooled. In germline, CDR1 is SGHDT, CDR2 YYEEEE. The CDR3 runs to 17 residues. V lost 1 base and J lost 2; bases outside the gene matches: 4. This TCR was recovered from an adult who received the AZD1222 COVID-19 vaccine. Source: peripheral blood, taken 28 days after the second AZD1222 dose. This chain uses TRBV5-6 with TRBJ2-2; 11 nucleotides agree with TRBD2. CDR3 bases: TGTGCCAGCAGCTTGATCACTAGCGGGGGTAACACCGGGGAGCTGTTTTTT. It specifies CASSLITSGGNTGELFF. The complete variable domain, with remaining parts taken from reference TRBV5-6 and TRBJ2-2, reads DAGVTQSPTHLIKTRGQQVTLRCSPKSGHDTVSWYQQALGQGPQFIFQYYEEEERQRGNFPDRFSGHQFPNYSSELNVNALLLGDSALYLCASSLITSGGNTGELFFGEGSRLTVL.